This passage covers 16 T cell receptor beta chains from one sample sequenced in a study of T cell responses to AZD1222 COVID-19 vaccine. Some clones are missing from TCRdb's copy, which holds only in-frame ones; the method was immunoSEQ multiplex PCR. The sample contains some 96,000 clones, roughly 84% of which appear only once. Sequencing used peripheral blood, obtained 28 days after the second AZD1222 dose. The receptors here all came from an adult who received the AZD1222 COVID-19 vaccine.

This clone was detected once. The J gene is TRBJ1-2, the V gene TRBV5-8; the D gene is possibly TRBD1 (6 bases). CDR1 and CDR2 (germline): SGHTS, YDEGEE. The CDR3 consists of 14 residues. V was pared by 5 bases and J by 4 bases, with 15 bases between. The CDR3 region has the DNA TGTGCCAGCAGGACCCGGGGGGCAAGCTATGGCTACACCTTC. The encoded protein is CASRTRGASYGYTF.

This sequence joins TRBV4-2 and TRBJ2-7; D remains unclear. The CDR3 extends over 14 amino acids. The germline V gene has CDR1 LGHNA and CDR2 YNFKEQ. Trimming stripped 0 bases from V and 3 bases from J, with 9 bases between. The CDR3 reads CASSQEESNYEQYF. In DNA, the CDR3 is TGTGCCAGCAGCCAAGAAGAGTCCAACTACGAGCAGTACTTC.

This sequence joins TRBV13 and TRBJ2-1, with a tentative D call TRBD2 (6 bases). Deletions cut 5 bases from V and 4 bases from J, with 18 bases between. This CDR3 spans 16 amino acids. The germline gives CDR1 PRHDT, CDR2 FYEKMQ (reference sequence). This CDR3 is CASSAPGSVGYNEQFF. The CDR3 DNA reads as TGTGCCAGCAGCGCTCCCGGGAGCGTGGGATACAATGAGCAGTTCTTC. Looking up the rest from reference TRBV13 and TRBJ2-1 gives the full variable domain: AAGVIQSPRHLIKEKRETATLKCYPIPRHDTVYWYQQGPGQDPQFLISFYEKMQSDKGSIPDRFSAQQFSDYHSELNMSSLELGDSALYFCASSAPGSVGYNEQFFGPGTRLTVL.

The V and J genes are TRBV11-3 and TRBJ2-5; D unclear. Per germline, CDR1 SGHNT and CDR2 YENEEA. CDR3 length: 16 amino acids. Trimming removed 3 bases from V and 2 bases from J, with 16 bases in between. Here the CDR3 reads CASSFRYSGRQETQYF. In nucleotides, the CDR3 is TGTGCCAGCAGCTTCCGATACTCCGGCAGACAAGAGACCCAGTACTTC.

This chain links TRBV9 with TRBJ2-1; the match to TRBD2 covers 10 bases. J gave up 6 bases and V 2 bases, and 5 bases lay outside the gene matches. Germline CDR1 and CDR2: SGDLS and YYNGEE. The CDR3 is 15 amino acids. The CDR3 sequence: CASSVDTSGINEQFF. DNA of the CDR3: TGTGCCAGCAGCGTTGATACTAGCGGGATCAATGAGCAGTTCTTC.

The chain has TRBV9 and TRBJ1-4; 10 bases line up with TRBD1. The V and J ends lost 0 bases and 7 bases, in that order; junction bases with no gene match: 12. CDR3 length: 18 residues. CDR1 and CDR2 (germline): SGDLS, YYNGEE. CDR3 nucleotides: TGTGCCAGCAGCGTAGGAGGACAGGGGGGGATGCTCAGTGAAAAACTGTTTTTT. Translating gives CASSVGGQGGMLSEKLFF.

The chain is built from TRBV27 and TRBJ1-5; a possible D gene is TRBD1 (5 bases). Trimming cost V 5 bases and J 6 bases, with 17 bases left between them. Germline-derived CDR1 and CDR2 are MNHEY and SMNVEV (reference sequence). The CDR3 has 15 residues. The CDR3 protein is CASSDSVGSGQPQHF. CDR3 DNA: TGTGCCAGCAGTGACAGCGTGGGTTCGGGTCAGCCCCAGCATTTT.

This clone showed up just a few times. This chain's CDR3 is CASSRTGSNEQFF. In DNA, the CDR3 is TGCGCCAGCAGCCGGACAGGGTCGAATGAGCAGTTCTTC. The chain couples TRBV5-1 to TRBJ2-1; 8 bases are shared with TRBD1. J lost 7 bases, V lost 4 bases, and 4 bases had no gene match. Germline CDR1 and CDR2: SGHRS and YFSETQ. This CDR3 comprises 13 residues.

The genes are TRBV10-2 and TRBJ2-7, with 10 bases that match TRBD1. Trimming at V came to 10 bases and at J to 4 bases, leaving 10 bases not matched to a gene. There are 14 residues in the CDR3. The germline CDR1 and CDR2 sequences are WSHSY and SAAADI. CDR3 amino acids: CATHRGTGEYEQYF. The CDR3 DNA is TGCGCCACCCACCGGGGGACAGGGGAGTACGAGCAGTACTTC.

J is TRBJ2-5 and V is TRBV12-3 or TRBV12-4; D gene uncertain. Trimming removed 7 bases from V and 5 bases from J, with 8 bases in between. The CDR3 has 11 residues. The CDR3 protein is CASKVGETQYF. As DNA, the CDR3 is TGTGCCAGCAAGGTTGGCGAGACCCAGTACTTC.

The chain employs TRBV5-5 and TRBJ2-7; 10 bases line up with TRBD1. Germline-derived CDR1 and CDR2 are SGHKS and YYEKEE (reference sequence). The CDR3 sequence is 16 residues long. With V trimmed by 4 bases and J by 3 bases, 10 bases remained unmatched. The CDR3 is CASSRIAGDRGYEQYF. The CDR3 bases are TGTGCCAGCAGCCGCATAGCAGGGGACAGGGGCTACGAGCAGTACTTC.

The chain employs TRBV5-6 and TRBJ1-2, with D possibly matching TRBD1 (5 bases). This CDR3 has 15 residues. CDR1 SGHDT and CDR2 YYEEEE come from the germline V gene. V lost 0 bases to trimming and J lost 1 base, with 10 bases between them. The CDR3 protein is CASSLVQGINYGYTF. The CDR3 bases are TGTGCCAGCAGCTTGGTTCAGGGTATTAACTATGGCTACACCTTC.

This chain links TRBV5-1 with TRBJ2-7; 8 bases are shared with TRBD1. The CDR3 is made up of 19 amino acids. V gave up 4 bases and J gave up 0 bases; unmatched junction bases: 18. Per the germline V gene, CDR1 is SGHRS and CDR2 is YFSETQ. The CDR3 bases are TGCGCCAGCAGCCCACAACCCAGACAGGGGTTGGTAGGCTCCTACGAGCAGTACTTC. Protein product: CASSPQPRQGLVGSYEQYF.

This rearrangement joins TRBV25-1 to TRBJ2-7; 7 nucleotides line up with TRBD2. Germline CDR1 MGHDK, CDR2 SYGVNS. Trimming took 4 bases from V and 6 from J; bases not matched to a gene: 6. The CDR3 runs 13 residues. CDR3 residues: CASSAAAGIEQYF. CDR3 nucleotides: TGTGCCAGCAGTGCGGCAGCGGGAATCGAGCAGTACTTC.

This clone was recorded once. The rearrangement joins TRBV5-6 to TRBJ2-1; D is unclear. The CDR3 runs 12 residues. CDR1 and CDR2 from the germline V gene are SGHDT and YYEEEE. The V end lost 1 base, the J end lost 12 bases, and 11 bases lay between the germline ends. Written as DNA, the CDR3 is TGTGCCAGCAGCTTGCCCAGTCTCGGGCAGTTCTTC. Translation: CASSLPSLGQFF.

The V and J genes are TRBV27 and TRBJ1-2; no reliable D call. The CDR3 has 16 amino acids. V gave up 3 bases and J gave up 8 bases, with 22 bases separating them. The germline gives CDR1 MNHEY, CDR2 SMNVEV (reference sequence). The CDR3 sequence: CASSFTTLADTAGYTF. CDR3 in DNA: TGTGCCAGCAGTTTCACAACCCTCGCCGACACCGCCGGCTACACCTTC.